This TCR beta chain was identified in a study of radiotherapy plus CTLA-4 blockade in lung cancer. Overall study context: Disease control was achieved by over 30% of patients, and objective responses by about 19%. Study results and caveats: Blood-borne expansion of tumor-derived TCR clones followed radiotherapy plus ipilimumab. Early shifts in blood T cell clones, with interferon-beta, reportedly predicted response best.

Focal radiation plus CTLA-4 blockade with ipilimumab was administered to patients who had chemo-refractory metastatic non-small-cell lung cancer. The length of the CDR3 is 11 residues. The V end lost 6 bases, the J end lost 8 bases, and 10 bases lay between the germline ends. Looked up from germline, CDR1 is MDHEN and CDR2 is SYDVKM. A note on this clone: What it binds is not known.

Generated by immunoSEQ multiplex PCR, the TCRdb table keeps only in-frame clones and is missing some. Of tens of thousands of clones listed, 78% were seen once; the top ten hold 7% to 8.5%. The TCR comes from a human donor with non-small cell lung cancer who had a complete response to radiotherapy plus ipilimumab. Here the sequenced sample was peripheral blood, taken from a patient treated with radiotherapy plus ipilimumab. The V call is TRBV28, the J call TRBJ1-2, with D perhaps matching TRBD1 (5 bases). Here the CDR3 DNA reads TGTGCCAGCAGCCGAGGGACCGGCTACACCTTC. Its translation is CASSRGTGYTF.